Sequencing of this T cell receptor beta chain was carried out in a study of blood T cell repertoires in COVID-19. About the study: The cDNA or gDNA used as material had been derived from T cells, B-cell-depleted T cells, or PBMCs.

Authors' processing steps: Nucleated cell number was recorded as an estimate derived from reference gene primer amplification. Libraries were prepared by immunoSEQ multiplex PCR; TCRdb keeps only in-frame clonotypes and omits some of them. That table furnishes V, J and clone size, whereas the DNA furnished D and trimming. The repertoire holds 250,000 to 300,000 clones, about 89% seen once, with 2% to 2.5% in the top ten. Trimming stripped 1 base from V and 4 bases from J, with 13 bases between. Germline V gene sequence: CDR1 MGHRA, CDR2 YSYEKL. This CDR3 spans 16 amino acids. This receptor was taken from a man in his fifties or sixties with acute or convalescent COVID-19. The specimen sequenced was peripheral blood. This chain connects TRBV4-1 to TRBJ1-4; D gene uncertain. The CDR3 DNA reads TGCGCCAGCAGCCAAGGGGCGGGGAGCGGTAATGAAAAACTGTTTTTT. Translating it yields CASSQGAGSGNEKLFF.